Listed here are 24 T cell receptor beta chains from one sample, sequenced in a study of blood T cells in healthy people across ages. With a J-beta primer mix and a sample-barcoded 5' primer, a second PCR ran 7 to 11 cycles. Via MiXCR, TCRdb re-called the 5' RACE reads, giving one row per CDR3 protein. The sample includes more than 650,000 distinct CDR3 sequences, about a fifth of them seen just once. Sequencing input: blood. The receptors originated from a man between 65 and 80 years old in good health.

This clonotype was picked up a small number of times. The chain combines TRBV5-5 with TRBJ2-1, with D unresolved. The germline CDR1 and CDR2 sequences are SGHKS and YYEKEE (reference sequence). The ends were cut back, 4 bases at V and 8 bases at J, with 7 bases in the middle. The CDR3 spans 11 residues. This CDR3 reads CASSRSDEQFF. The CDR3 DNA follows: TGTGCCAGCAGCAGGTCCGATGAGCAGTTCTTC.

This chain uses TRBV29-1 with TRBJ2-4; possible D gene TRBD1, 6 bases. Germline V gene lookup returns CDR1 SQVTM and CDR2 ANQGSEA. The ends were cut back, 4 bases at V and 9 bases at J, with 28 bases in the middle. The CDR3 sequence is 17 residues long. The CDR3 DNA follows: TGCAGCGTTGGAGCCGCCGCAACAGGGTTAGGGGGTGGCATTCAGTACTTC. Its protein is CSVGAAATGLGGGIQYF.

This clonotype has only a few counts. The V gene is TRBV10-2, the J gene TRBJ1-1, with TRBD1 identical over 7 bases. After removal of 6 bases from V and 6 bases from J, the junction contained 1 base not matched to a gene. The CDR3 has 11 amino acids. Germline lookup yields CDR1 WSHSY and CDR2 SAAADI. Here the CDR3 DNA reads TGCGCCAGCAGGACAGGGCCTGAAGCTTTCTTT. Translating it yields CASRTGPEAFF.

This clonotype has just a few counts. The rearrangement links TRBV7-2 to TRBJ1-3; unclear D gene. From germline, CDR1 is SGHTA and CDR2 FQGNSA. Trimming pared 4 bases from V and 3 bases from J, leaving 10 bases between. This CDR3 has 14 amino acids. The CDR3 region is CASSSPSGGNTIYF. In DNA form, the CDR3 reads TGTGCCAGCAGCTCCCCCTCAGGTGGAAACACCATATATTTT.

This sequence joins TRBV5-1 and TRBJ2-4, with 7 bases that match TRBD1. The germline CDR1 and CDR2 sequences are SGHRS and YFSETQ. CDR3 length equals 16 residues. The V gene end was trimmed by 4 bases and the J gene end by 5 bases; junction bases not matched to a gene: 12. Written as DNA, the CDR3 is TGCGCCAGCAGCCCGGGACGACAGGGTCGGGAAAACATTCAGTACTTC. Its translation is CASSPGRQGRENIQYF.

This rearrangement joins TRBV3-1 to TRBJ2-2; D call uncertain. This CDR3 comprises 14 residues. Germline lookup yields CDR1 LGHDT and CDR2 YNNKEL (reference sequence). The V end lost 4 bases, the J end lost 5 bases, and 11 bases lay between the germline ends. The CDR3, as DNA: TGTGCCAGCAGCCCACTCACACATACCGGGGAGCTGTTTTTT. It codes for CASSPLTHTGELFF.

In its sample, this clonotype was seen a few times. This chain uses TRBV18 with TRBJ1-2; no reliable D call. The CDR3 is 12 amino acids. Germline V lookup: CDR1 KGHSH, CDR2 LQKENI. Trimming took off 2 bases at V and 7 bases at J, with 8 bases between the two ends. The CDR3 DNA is TGTGCCAGCTCACCAGAGGGCTCTGGCTACACCTTC. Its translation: CASSPEGSGYTF.

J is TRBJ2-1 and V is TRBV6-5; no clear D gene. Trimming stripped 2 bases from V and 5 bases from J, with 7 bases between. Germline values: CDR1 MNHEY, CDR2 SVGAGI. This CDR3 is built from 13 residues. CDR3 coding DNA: TGTGCCAGCAGTTACGGGAATGACAATGAGCAGTTCTTC. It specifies CASSYGNDNEQFF.

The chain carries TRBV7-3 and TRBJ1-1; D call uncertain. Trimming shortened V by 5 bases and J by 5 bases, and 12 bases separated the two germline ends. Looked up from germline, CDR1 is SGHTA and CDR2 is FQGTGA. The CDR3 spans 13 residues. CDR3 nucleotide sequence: TGTGCCAGCAGCCTTATCGACGGTACTGAAGCTTTCTTT. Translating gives CASSLIDGTEAFF.

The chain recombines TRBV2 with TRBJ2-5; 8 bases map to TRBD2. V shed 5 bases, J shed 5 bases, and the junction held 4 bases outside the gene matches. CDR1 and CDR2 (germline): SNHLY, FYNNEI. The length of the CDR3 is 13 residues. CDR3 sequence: CASSQREGETQYF. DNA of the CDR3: TGTGCCAGCAGTCAACGGGAGGGGGAGACCCAGTACTTC.

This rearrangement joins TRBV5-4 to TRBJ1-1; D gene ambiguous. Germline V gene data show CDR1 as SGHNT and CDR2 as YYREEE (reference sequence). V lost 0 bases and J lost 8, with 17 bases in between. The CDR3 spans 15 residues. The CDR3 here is CASSLGRGPLREAFF. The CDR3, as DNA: TGTGCCAGCAGCTTGGGGCGAGGGCCCTTACGAGAAGCTTTCTTT.

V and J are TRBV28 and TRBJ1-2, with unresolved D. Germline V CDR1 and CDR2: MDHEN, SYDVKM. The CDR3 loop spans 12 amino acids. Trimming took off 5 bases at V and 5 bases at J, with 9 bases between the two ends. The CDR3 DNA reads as TGTGCCAGCAGTCTGACGGAGTATGGCTACACCTTC. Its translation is CASSLTEYGYTF.

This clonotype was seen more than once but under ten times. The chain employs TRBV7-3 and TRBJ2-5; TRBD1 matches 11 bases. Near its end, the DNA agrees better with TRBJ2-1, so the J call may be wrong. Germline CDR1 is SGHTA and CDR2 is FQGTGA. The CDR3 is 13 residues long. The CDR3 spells CASSGQGASEQFF. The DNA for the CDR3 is TGTGCCAGCAGTGGACAGGGGGCTAGTGAGCAGTTCTTC.

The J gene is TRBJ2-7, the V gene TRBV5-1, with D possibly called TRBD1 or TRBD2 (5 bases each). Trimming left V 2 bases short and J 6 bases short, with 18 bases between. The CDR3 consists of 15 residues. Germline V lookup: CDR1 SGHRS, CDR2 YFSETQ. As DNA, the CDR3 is TGCGCCAGCAGCTTCATCGCCGGGGCCACTGGCGAGCAGTACTTC. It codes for CASSFIAGATGEQYF.

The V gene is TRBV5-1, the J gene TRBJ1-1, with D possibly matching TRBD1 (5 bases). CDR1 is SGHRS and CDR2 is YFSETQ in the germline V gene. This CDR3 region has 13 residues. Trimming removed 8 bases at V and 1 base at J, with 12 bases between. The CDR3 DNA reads TGCGCCAGTAGGACACCCGGGAACACTGAAGCTTTCTTT. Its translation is CASRTPGNTEAFF.

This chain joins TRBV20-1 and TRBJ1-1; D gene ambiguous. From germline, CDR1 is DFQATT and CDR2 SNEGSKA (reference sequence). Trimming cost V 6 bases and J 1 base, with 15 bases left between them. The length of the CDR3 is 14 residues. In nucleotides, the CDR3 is TGCAGTGCCCCTACCCAAATTCGGAACACTGAAGCTTTCTTT. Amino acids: CSAPTQIRNTEAFF.

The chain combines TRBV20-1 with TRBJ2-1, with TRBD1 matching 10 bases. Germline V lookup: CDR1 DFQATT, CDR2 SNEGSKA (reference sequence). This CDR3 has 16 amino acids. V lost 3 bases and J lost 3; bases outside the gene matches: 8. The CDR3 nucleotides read TGCAGTGCTAGGGGACCGGGACAGGGGAGCTACAATGAGCAGTTCTTC. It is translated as CSARGPGQGSYNEQFF.

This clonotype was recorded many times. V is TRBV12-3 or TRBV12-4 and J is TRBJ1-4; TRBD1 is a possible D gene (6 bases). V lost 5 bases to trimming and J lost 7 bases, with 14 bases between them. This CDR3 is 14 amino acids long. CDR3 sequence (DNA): TGTGCCAGCAGTCGAAGGGGGGGCGGTGAAAAACTGTTTTTT. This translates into CASSRRGGGEKLFF.

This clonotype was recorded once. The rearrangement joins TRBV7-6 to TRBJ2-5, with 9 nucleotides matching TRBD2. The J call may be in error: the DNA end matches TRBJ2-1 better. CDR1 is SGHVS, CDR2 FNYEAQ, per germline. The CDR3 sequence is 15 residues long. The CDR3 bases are TGTGCCAGCAGCTTAGGTAGCGGGGGCTCCGATGAGCAGTTCTTC. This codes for CASSLGSGGSDEQFF.

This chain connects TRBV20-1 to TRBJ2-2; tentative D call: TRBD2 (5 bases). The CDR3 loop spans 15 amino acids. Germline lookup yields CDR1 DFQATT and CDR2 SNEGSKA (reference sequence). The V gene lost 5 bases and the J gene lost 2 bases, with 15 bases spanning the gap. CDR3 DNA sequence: TGCAGTGCTTCGCGGGTTCTTTTAAACACCGGGGAGCTGTTTTTT. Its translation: CSASRVLLNTGELFF.

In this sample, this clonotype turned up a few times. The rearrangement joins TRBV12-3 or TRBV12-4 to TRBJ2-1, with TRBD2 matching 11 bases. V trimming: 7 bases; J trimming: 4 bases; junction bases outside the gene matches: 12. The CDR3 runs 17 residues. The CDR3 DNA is TGTGCCAGCACCGGGACTAGCGGACCAGCTTGGTACAATGAGCAGTTCTTC. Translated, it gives CASTGTSGPAWYNEQFF.

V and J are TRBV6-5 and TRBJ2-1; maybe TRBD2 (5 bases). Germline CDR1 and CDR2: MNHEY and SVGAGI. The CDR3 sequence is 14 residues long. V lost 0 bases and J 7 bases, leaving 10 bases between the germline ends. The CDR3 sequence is CASSYSTMRNEQFF. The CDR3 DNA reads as TGTGCCAGCAGTTACTCGACTATGCGGAATGAGCAGTTCTTC.

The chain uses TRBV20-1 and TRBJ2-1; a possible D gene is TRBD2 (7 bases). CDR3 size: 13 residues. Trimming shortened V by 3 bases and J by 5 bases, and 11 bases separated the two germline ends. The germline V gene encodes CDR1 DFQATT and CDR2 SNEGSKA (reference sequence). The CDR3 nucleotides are TGCAGTGCTAGTAAGGGGGGGAACAATGAGCAGTTCTTC. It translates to CSASKGGNNEQFF.

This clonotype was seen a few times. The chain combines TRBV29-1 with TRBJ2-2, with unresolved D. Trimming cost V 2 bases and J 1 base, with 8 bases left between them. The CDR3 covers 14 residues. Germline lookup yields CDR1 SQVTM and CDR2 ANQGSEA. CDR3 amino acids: CSVENYLNTGELFF. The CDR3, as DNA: TGCAGCGTTGAAAACTACCTGAACACCGGGGAGCTGTTTTTT.